This T cell receptor (beta chain) was documented in a study of type 1 and type 2 diabetes patients. Findings and limits, study-wide: Age and gender were not matched between study groups. In CD4+ and CD8+ T cells, type 2 diabetes diversity exceeded type 1. In type 2 diabetes, highly-expanded CD4+ clones took a median roughly 4% of reads.

V lost 6 bases to trimming and J lost 1 base, with 15 bases between them. The CDR3 spans 15 residues. Diabetic patients met standard criteria for type 1 or type 2 diabetes. Of note for this clonotype: Its antigen remains unidentified.

Amplification started from genomic DNA. A primer set of 30 forward and 13 reverse primers amplified the CDR3. Using its own MiXCR run on the multiplex PCR reads, TCRdb lists one record per CDR3 protein. The sample has 280,000 or so distinct CDR3 sequences; roughly 44% are singletons. Sequencing was performed on peripheral blood mononuclear cells (PBMCs). This receptor was identified in a man between 18 and 29 years old with type 2 diabetes. The rearrangement joins TRBV12-3 or TRBV12-4 to TRBJ1-1, with D perhaps matching TRBD1 (5 bases). CDR3 residues: CASSWEGRSNTEAFF. CDR3 bases: TGTGCCAGCAGCTGGGAGGGACGGTCGAACACTGAAGCTTTCTTT.